This T cell receptor beta chain was sequenced in a study of control samples from healthy donors and cancer patients. TCRdb keeps only in-frame clones here, not all; method: immunoSEQ multiplex PCR. There are approximately 94,000 clones in the sample; 90% to 95% occur only once, and over 0.75% lies in the top ten. The CDR3 sequence is 14 residues long. V lost 1 base to trimming and J lost 6 bases; unmatched junction nucleotides: 1. Germline CDR1 and CDR2: SGDLS and YYNGEE. The TCR originated in a woman aged 30 to 39 in good health. What was sequenced was blood. The gene calls are TRBV9 and TRBJ1-6; 7 bases fit TRBD1. The DNA of the CDR3 is TGTGCCAGCAGCGTACGACAGGGTAATTCACCCCTCCACTTT. It is translated as CASSVRQGNSPLHF. The variable domain in full, completed from reference TRBV9 and TRBJ1-6, reads DSGVTQTPKHLITATGQRVTLRCSPRSGDLSVYWYQQSLDQGLQFLIQYYNGEERAKGNILERFSAQQFPDLHSELNLSSLELGDSALYFCASSVRQGNSPLHFGNGTRLTVT.